This T cell receptor beta chain was identified during a study of OX40 agonist ivuxolimab in advanced cancers. Study-wide results and caveats: Expanded clones were, on average, more numerous in CD8+ T cells than in CD4+. At 0.1 to 3.0 mg/kg and by week 6, CD4+ and CD8+ T cells in the blood had expanded clonally.

The data were produced by immunoSEQ multiplex PCR, yet TCRdb's version contains in-frame clones alone and is incomplete. The sample yields about 15,000 clones, about 88% seen once. The V gene's germline CDR1 is SGHNT and CDR2 YYREEE (reference sequence). The CDR3 is 14 amino acids. Trimming stripped 2 bases from V and 8 bases from J, with 13 bases between. A single count supports this clone. Antigen unknown. The sequencing here drew on CD4+ or CD8+ T cells sorted from blood, taken in a trial of the OX40 agonist ivuxolimab. The chain is built from TRBV5-4 and TRBJ1-4, with D uncertain. This receptor was obtained from an adult with an advanced solid tumor such as melanoma, head and neck, liver or kidney cancer. CDR3 bases: TGTGCCAGCAGCTTAGCTGGGCTTGGCGAAAAACTGTTTTTT. It translates to CASSLAGLGEKLFF.